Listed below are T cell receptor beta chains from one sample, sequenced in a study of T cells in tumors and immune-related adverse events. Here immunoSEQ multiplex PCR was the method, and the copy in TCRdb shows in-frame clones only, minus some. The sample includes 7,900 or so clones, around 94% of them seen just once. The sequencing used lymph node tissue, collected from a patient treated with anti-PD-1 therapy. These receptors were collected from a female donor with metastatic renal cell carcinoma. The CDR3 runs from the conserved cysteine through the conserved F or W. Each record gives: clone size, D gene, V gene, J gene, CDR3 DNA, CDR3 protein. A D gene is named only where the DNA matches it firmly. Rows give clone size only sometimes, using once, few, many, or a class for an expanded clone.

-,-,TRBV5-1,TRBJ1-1,TGCGCCAGCAGCTTGGTTTTTGCCGGATCCATGAACACTGAAGCTTTCTTT,CASSLVFAGSMNTEAFF
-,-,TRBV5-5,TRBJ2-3,TGTGCCAGCAGTATTGGAGGGGTTAGCACAGATACGCAGTATTTT,CASSIGGVSTDTQYF
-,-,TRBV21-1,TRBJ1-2,TGTGCCAGCAGCAAAGAAGCGGGACAGGGGGCTGCTGGCTACACCTTC,CASSKEAGQGAAGYTF
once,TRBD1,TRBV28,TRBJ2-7,TGTGCCAGCAGTTCCGGACAGGGCTACGAGCAGTACTTC,CASSSGQGYEQYF
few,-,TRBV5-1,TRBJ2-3,TGCGCCAGCAGCTTGGGCGGGACGGCGCGCACAGATACGCAGTATTTT,CASSLGGTARTDTQYF
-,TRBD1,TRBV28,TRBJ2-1,TGTGCCAGCAGTCTAATCCATACAGGGGCTTACAATGAGCAGTTCTTC,CASSLIHTGAYNEQFF
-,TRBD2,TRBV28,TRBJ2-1,TGTGCCAGCTGGAGCGGGATAGTTGTCAATGAGCAGTTCTTC,CASWSGIVVNEQFF
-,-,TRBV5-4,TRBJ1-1,TGTGCCAGCAGCTTGGTTGATAAGAGGAGTACTGAAGCTTTCTTT,CASSLVDKRSTEAFF
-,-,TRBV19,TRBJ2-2,TGTGCCAGTACTCAGGCGCAGGGGAACACCGGGGAGCTGTTTTTT,CASTQAQGNTGELFF
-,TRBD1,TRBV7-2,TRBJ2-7,TGTGCCAGCAGCAGCTACAGGGGGCGCCCCGAGCAGTACTTC,CASSSYRGRPEQYF
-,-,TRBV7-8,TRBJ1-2,TGTGCCAGCTCCCAGGACAGCCCGAGTTACACCTTC,CASSQDSPSYTF
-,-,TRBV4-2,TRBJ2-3,TGTGCCAGCAGCCAGCGGACGGGGGCAGATACGCAGTATTTT,CASSQRTGADTQYF
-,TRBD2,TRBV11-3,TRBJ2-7,TGTGCCAGCAGCTTCTCGGGACTAGCGGGAATTGGGGGCGAGCAGTACTTC,CASSFSGLAGIGGEQYF
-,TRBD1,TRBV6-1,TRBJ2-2,TGTGCCAGCAAATGGGACAGGGGCCCCGGGGAGCTGTTTTTT,CASKWDRGPGELFF
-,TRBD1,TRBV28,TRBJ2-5,TGTGCCAGCAGTCGGGGGACAGGACAAGAGACCCAGTACTTC,CASSRGTGQETQYF
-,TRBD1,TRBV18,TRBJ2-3,TGTGCCAGCTCACCAAGTTTTTCGGTACAGGGGAGTGCAGATACGCAGTATTTT,CASSPSFSVQGSADTQYF
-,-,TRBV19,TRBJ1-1,TGTGCCAGTAGTATCATGCCCGGGCACACTGAAGCTTTCTTT,CASSIMPGHTEAFF
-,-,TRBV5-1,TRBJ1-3,TGCGCCAGCAGCTTGGCTCAGGGCCCCTCCTCTGGAAACACCATATATTTT,CASSLAQGPSSGNTIYF
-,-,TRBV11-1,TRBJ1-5,TGTGCCAGCAGCTGGGATAGCAATCAGCCCCAGCATTTT,CASSWDSNQPQHF
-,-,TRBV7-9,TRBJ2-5,TGTGCCAGCAGCTCTAGCTCAGGGCTAGAGACCCAGTACTTC,CASSSSSGLETQYF
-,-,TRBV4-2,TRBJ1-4,TGTGCCAGCAGCCATAATTTGGGAGGGAATGAAAAACTGTTTTTT,CASSHNLGGNEKLFF
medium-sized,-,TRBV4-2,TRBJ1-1,TGTGCCAGCAGCCACCTACAGCGAATGAACACTGAAGCTTTCTTT,CASSHLQRMNTEAFF
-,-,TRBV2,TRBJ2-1,TGTGCCAGCAGCGAGGACAGATTAAATGAGCAGTTCTTC,CASSEDRLNEQFF
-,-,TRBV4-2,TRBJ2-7,TGTGCCAGCAGCCAAGCATCAGGGCGGTCCTACGAGCAGTACTTC,CASSQASGRSYEQYF
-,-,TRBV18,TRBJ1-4,TGTGCCAGCTCACCACCCTCCCCCGGGGCCGTCGGTGAAAAACTGTTTTTT,CASSPPSPGAVGEKLFF
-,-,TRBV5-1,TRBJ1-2,TGCGCCAGCAGCTTGGTTACAGGGTCCTATGGCTACACCTTC,CASSLVTGSYGYTF
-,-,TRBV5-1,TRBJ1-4,TGCGCCAGCAGCTTGGCCCCCACGACAGGACTGTTTTTT,CASSLAPTTGLFF
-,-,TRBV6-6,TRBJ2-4,TGTGCCAGCAACCATGCCAGGGGACGGGAAAACATTCAGTACTTC,CASNHARGRENIQYF
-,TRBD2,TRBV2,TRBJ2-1,TGTGCCAGCATTAACCCTGGACTAGCGTATCGGGAGCAGTTCTTC,CASINPGLAYREQFF
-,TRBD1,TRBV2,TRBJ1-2,TGTGCCAGCATCCCCAGGGGGGGTGACTATGGCTACACCTTC,CASIPRGGDYGYTF
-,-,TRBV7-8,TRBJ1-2,TGTGCCAGCAGCTTAGTTGGCGGGGACTATGGCTACACCTTC,CASSLVGGDYGYTF
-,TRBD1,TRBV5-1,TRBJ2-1,TGCGCCAGCAGCTCCGGGACAGGGGTCTACAATGAGCAGTTCTTC,CASSSGTGVYNEQFF
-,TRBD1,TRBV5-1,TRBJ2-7,TGCGCCAGCAGCTTCGACAGGGCCTCCTACGAGCAGTACTTC,CASSFDRASYEQYF
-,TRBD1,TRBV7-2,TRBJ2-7,TGTGCCAGCAGCTTGGAGGGACAGGGGTTCAGCGAGCAGTACTTC,CASSLEGQGFSEQYF
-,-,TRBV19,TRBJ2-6,TGTGCCAGTAGTATTATGGGTTCTGGGGCCAACGTCCTGACTTTC,CASSIMGSGANVLTF
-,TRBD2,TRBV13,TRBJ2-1,TGTGCCAGCAGCACGCCGGGACTAGCCAATGAGCAGTTCTTC,CASSTPGLANEQFF
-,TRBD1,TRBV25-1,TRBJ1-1,TGTGCCAGCAGTGAACCAGGGACAGGGAACACTGAAGCTTTCTTT,CASSEPGTGNTEAFF
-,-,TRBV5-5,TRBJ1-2,TGTGCCAGCAGCTTGGAGGCAGGGTACGGATATGGCTACACCTTC,CASSLEAGYGYGYTF
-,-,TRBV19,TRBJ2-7,TGTGCCAGTAGTAGTCAGGCCTCCTACGAGCAGTACTTC,CASSSQASYEQYF
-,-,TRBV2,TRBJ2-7,TGTGCCAGCATAGACCGATCCTTTGGGCAGTACTTC,CASIDRSFGQYF
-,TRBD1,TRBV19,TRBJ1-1,TGTGCCAGTAGTATACAGGGGGCGGGGAACACTGAAGCTTTCTTT,CASSIQGAGNTEAFF
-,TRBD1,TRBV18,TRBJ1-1,TGTGCCAGCTCACCGGGACAGATAAACACTGAAGCTTTCTTT,CASSPGQINTEAFF
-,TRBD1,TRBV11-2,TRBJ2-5,TGTGCCAGCAGCTTAGAGTGGGGGACAGACGAGACCCAGTACTTC,CASSLEWGTDETQYF